The rows below give T cell receptor beta chains drawn from one sample of a study of T-cell reconstitution after alpha-beta-depleted transplantation in children. TCRdb reanalysed the PCR reads using MiXCR and keeps one entry per CDR3 protein. The sample includes 500,000 or so distinct CDR3 sequences, roughly 10% of them seen just once. The sample here was PBMCs, mostly from graft donor cells, taken 180 days after TCRalphabeta/CD19-depleted stem cell transplant. These receptors were collected from a female patient between 2 and 15 years old who had a stem cell transplant for aplastic anemia, so the T cells may come from the graft donor. Each CDR3 is given with its conserved first and last residue. The D gene is left open where the match is weak. A row's size may be missing; if present it is once, few, many or a size class.

d_call j_call v_call clone_size cdr3_aa cdr3_nt
TRBD1 TRBJ2-2 TRBV4-3 once CASSQDRAGGVGELFF TGCGCCAGCAGCCAAGATCGCGCAGGGGGCGTCGGGGAGCTGTTTTTT
TRBD1 TRBJ1-2 TRBV4-3 - CASSQPGQRYGYTF TGCGCCAGCAGCCAACCGGGACAGAGGTATGGCTACACCTTC
- TRBJ1-1 TRBV19 few CASSSGTGRHTEAFF TGTGCCAGTAGTTCAGGAACAGGGCGGCACACTGAAGCTTTCTTT
- TRBJ2-1 TRBV11-2 few CASSRSGTYNEQFF TGTGCCAGCAGCAGATCGGGGACCTACAATGAGCAGTTCTTC
- TRBJ2-7 TRBV28 few CASSGGLQNRFYYEQYF TGTGCCAGCAGCGGGGGACTTCAGAATCGTTTTTATTACGAGCAGTACTTC
- TRBJ2-1 TRBV7-2 - CASSRTYYNEQFF TGTGCCAGCAGCCGGACGTACTACAATGAGCAGTTCTTC
- TRBJ2-3 TRBV6-5 - CAATSGWTQYF TGTGCCGCAACGTCCGGATGGACGCAGTATTTT
TRBD1 TRBJ1-2 TRBV20-1 few CSARPGQGLRNYGYTF TGCAGTGCTAGACCGGGACAGGGTCTACGAAACTATGGCTACACCTTC
TRBD1 TRBJ1-6 TRBV5-1 many CASSLLSGTDSPLHF TGCGCCAGCAGCTTGTTGTCAGGGACAGATTCACCCCTCCACTTT
TRBD2 TRBJ2-7 TRBV28 - CASNYRGAYEQYF TGTGCCAGCAACTACCGGGGGGCCTACGAGCAGTACTTC
TRBD1 TRBJ2-6 TRBV28 few CASSAPEDRVVAGANVLTF TGTGCCAGCAGCGCTCCGGAGGACAGGGTTGTTGCTGGGGCCAACGTCCTGACTTTC
- TRBJ1-1 TRBV13 few CVSSLPPGVTEAFF TGTGTCAGCAGCCTCCCTCCAGGGGTCACTGAAGCTTTCTTT
- TRBJ2-7 TRBV18 few CASSPQNDPYEQYF TGTGCCAGCTCACCCCAAAATGACCCCTACGAGCAGTACTTC
- TRBJ1-2 TRBV25-1 - CASSEETGGYTF TGTGCCAGCAGTGAGGAGACGGGTGGCTACACCTTC
TRBD1 TRBJ1-2 TRBV4-3 - CASSQGYEGASYGYTF TGCGCCAGCAGCCAAGGGTATGAGGGGGCGTCATATGGCTACACCTTC
TRBD2 TRBJ2-1 TRBV7-8 - CASSLGRLAGAYNEQFF TGTGCCAGCAGCTTAGGGCGGCTAGCGGGAGCCTACAATGAGCAGTTCTTC
TRBD1 TRBJ1-1 TRBV27 few CASSTLPGQENTEAFF TGTGCCAGCAGCACTCTTCCGGGACAGGAGAACACTGAAGCTTTCTTT
TRBD2 TRBJ2-3 TRBV28 - CASSFGELAGVTSTDTQYF TGTGCCAGCAGTTTTGGAGAACTAGCGGGAGTTACTAGCACAGATACGCAGTATTTT
- TRBJ1-2 TRBV29-1 few CSVGGEVYGYTF TGCAGCGTTGGGGGGGAGGTCTATGGCTACACCTTC
TRBD2 TRBJ2-1 TRBV9 few CASSPWAGTSFFDEQFF TGTGCCAGCAGCCCTTGGGCCGGGACTAGCTTTTTCGATGAGCAGTTCTTC
- TRBJ2-1 TRBV20-1 few CSAPPGDPKSRNEQFF TGCAGTGCCCCGCCGGGGGACCCCAAGTCGAGGAACGAGCAGTTCTTC
- TRBJ1-5 TRBV12-3/TRBV12-4 - CASSDTRDQPQHF TGTGCCAGCAGTGATACCAGAGATCAGCCCCAGCATTTT
TRBD1 TRBJ1-1 TRBV27 many CASSSTGGRTEAFF TGTGCCAGCAGTTCGACAGGGGGAAGGACTGAAGCTTTCTTT
TRBD2 TRBJ2-3 TRBV20-1 few CSSPTSGSTDTQYF TGCAGTTCTCCGACTAGCGGGAGCACAGATACGCAGTATTTT
- TRBJ1-4 TRBV10-3 few CAIRDPPTEKLFF TGTGCCATCCGGGACCCCCCGACCGAAAAACTGTTTTTT
TRBD2 TRBJ2-2 TRBV5-1 few CASSAGLAGAGELFF TGCGCCAGCAGCGCGGGACTAGCGGGAGCCGGGGAGCTGTTTTTT
- TRBJ2-5 TRBV21-1 - CASSKLPGIVRETQYF TGTGCCAGCAGCAAACTACCGGGTATAGTGAGAGAGACCCAGTACTTC
TRBD2 TRBJ2-5 TRBV12-3/TRBV12-4 - CASSAGTSGPLLQETQYF TGTGCCAGCAGTGCCGGGACTAGCGGGCCGCTCCTCCAAGAGACCCAGTACTTC
TRBD1 TRBJ1-1 TRBV5-1 - CASSPGTGSSTITEAFF TGCGCCAGCAGTCCTGGGACAGGTAGCAGTACGATCACTGAAGCTTTCTTT
- TRBJ1-1 TRBV15 - CATSRDLSTEAFF TGTGCCACCAGCAGAGATCTTAGCACTGAAGCTTTCTTT
- TRBJ2-1 TRBV7-2 few CASSPRWEKMYDEQFF TGTGCCAGCAGCCCTAGGTGGGAGAAAATGTACGATGAGCAGTTCTTC
- TRBJ2-3 TRBV27 - CASSPQGGPDTQYF TGTGCCAGCAGTCCCCAGGGGGGCCCAGATACGCAGTATTTT
TRBD1 TRBJ1-5 TRBV7-9 few CASSLVTPTGTQPQHF TGTGCCAGCAGCTTAGTTACCCCGACAGGGACTCAGCCCCAGCATTTT
- TRBJ2-1 TRBV5-1 few CASSVVGQNEQFF TGCGCCAGCAGCGTGGTAGGGCAAAATGAGCAGTTCTTC
TRBD1 TRBJ2-3 TRBV20-1 few CSATGTGGPDTQYF TGCAGTGCTACCGGGACAGGGGGCCCAGATACGCAGTATTTT
- TRBJ2-2 TRBV4-3 - CASSQDPAAGNTGELFF TGCGCCAGCAGCCAAGATCCTGCCGCCGGGAATACCGGGGAGCTGTTTTTT
TRBD1 TRBJ1-5 TRBV20-1 - CSATISGGQPQHF TGCAGTGCCACAATCTCAGGGGGTCAGCCCCAGCATTTT
TRBD2 TRBJ2-7 TRBV29-1 many CSVVLGLAGEWNYEQYF TGCAGCGTTGTTTTGGGACTAGCGGGAGAATGGAACTACGAGCAGTACTTC
- TRBJ2-7 TRBV7-9 - CASSLAQGLSYEQYF TGTGCCAGCAGCTTAGCACAGGGCCTCTCCTACGAGCAGTACTTC
TRBD1 TRBJ1-2 TRBV28 - CASSFEDREHGYTF TGTGCCAGCAGTTTTGAGGACAGGGAACATGGCTACACCTTC
- TRBJ2-1 TRBV29-1 - CSGGLYGTYNEQFF TGCAGCGGGGGGTTATATGGGACCTACAATGAGCAGTTCTTC
- TRBJ2-3 TRBV28 - CASTPWTGSTDTQYF TGTGCCAGCACCCCCTGGACCGGAAGCACAGATACGCAGTATTTT
- TRBJ2-7 TRBV4-3 - CASSQGWGDSYEQYF TGCGCCAGCAGCCAAGGCTGGGGGGATTCCTACGAGCAGTACTTC
- TRBJ2-1 TRBV15 - CATSNPRRSFNEQFF TGTGCCACCAGCAATCCCCGGCGCAGCTTCAATGAGCAGTTCTTC
- TRBJ2-1 TRBV12-3/TRBV12-4 few CASTGRWGNEQFF TGTGCCAGCACGGGACGGTGGGGCAATGAGCAGTTCTTC
- TRBJ2-2 TRBV6-1 - CASRTSRQTGELFF TGTGCCAGCAGGACATCAAGGCAAACCGGGGAGCTGTTTTTT
- TRBJ2-7 TRBV12-5 many CASGWEPEEQYF TGTGCTAGTGGTTGGGAGCCCGAGGAGCAGTACTTC
- TRBJ2-7 TRBV28 - CASSLPGHQYEQYF TGTGCCAGCAGTTTACCGGGACATCAATACGAGCAGTACTTC
- TRBJ1-1 TRBV29-1 few CSVAGLPTEAFF TGCAGCGTTGCCGGACTGCCGACTGAAGCTTTCTTT
TRBD2 TRBJ2-1 TRBV6-2/TRBV6-3 - CASSYSGLAGEFF TGTGCCAGCAGTTACTCGGGACTAGCGGGAGAGTTCTTC
TRBD2 TRBJ2-1 TRBV25-1 many CASSDGRAGHNEQFF TGTGCCAGCAGTGACGGGAGGGCCGGACACAATGAGCAGTTCTTC
TRBD2 TRBJ2-5 TRBV5-1 - CASSLRPAGDQETQYF TGCGCCAGCAGCTTGCGCCCAGCGGGAGACCAAGAGACCCAGTACTTC
- TRBJ1-2 TRBV6-5 few CASSYRVNYGYTF TGTGCCAGCAGTTACAGGGTTAACTATGGCTACACCTTC
- TRBJ2-1 TRBV9 many CASSVGTAIGFRNEQFF TGTGCCAGCAGCGTAGGTACGGCGATTGGGTTCCGCAATGAGCAGTTCTTC
- TRBJ2-1 TRBV5-1 - CASSSTYNEHFF TGCGCCAGCAGTTCAACCTACAATGAGCATTTCTTC
TRBD1 TRBJ1-5 TRBV12-3/TRBV12-4 - CASSLLGQHKQPQHF TGTGCCAGCAGCCTCCTGGGACAGCACAAGCAGCCCCAGCATTTT
TRBD1 TRBJ2-7 TRBV2 few CASSESVDGTEAYEQYF TGTGCCAGCAGTGAATCTGTTGACGGGACAGAGGCCTACGAGCAGTACTTC
- TRBJ2-7 TRBV28 - CASSADYTYEQYF TGTGCCAGCAGTGCGGACTATACCTACGAGCAGTACTTC
- TRBJ2-3 TRBV7-9 few CASSPLGEFSSTDTQYF TGTGCCAGCAGCCCCTTGGGGGAGTTCTCTAGCACAGATACGCAGTATTTT